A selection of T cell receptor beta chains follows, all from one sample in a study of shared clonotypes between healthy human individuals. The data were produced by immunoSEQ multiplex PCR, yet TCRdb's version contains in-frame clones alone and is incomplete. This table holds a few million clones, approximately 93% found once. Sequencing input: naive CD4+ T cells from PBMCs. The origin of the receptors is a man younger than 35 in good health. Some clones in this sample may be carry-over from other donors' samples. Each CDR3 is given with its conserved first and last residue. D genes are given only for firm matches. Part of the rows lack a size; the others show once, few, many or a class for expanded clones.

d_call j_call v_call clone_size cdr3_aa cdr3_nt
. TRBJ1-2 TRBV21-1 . CSPANYGYTF TGTTCCCCAGCTAACTATGGCTACACCTTC
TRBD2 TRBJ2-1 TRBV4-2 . CASSRPGLAVSNEQFF TGTGCCAGCAGCCGCCCGGGACTAGCGGTTTCAAATGAGCAGTTCTTC
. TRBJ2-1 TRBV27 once CASSLRGNEQFF TGTGCCAGCAGTTTAAGGGGGAATGAGCAGTTCTTC
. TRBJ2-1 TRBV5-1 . CASSQQGNEQFF TGCGCCAGCAGTCAACAGGGAAATGAGCAGTTCTTC
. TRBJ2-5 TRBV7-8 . CASSSVETQYF TGTGCCAGCAGCTCTGTAGAGACCCAGTACTTC
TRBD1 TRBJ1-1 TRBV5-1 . CASGGQWNTEAFF TGCGCCAGCGGGGGACAGTGGAACACTGAAGCTTTCTTT
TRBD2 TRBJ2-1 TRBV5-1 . CASSFLAGANGEQFF TGCGCCAGCAGCTTTTTAGCGGGAGCAAACGGTGAGCAGTTCTTC
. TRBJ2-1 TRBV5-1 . CASSLEGPRDEQFF TGCGCCAGCAGCTTGGAAGGGCCGCGCGATGAGCAGTTCTTC
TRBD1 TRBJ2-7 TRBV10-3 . CAMRQGRGDEQYF TGTGCCATGCGACAGGGCCGTGGCGACGAGCAGTACTTC
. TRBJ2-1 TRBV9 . CASSVRMNNEQFF TGTGCCAGCAGCGTACGAATGAACAATGAGCAGTTCTTC